The 23 T cell receptor beta chains presented below share a single source sample, sequenced in a study of shared T cell receptors in the human thymus. Repertoires were generated with immunoSEQ multiplex PCR, while TCRdb's copy carries only in-frame clones and drops some. Among approximately 760,000 clones, approximately 85% were seen once, and the ten largest hold roughly 0.01%. Separately, the same data were catalogued under a study of human thymus T cells.

Material: thymocytes. These receptors were obtained from a girl in the first two years of life with a congenital heart defect.

CDR3 sequence reads: CASSPRDRVVGNTIYF. In DNA form, the CDR3 reads TGTGCCAGCAGCCCCCGGGACAGGGTAGTTGGAAACACCATATATTTT. The chain links TRBV28 to TRBJ1-3, with 9 bases aligning to TRBD1. J gave up 3 bases and V 6 bases, and 9 bases lay outside the gene matches. The CDR3 runs 16 residues. CDR1 and CDR2 (germline): MDHEN, SYDVKM.

V usage is TRBV5-8 and J usage is TRBJ1-1; D might be TRBD1 (6 bases). V lost 4 bases and J 3 bases, leaving 19 bases between the germline ends. This CDR3 comprises 16 residues. The germline CDR1 and CDR2 sequences are SGHTS and YDEGEE. The CDR3 sequence: CASSPQQGRGDTEAFF. For the CDR3, the DNA is TGTGCCAGCAGCCCTCAGCAGGGGAGGGGGGACACTGAAGCTTTCTTT.

The V call is TRBV25-1, the J call TRBJ1-1; D is possibly TRBD1 (5 bases). CDR1 is MGHDK, CDR2 SYGVNS, per germline. This CDR3 has 15 amino acids. V was clipped by 1 base and J by 1 base, with 10 bases between them. CDR3 coding DNA: TGTGCCAGCAGTGAATCGCGGGGGGGGAACACTGAAGCTTTCTTT. Amino acid sequence: CASSESRGGNTEAFF.

The chain recombines TRBV14 with TRBJ1-2; a possible D gene is TRBD1 (6 bases). With 3 bases removed from V and 3 bases from J, the gap between germline ends came to 14 bases. Germline CDR1 and CDR2: SGHDN and FVKESK. CDR3 length equals 15 residues. CDR3 nucleotide sequence: TGTGCCAGCAGCCAGGGGGCCGAGGTTGACTATGGCTACACCTTC. Amino acids: CASSQGAEVDYGYTF.

The chain couples TRBV5-1 to TRBJ2-1; 9 positions agree with TRBD1. The CDR3 extends over 18 amino acids. Germline lookup yields CDR1 SGHRS and CDR2 YFSETQ. V was pared by 4 bases and J by 0 bases, with 11 bases of the junction left unmatched. The CDR3 DNA reads as TGCGCCAGCAGCCTCGGGACAGGGCTACCCCACTCCTACAATGAGCAGTTCTTC. It yields the protein CASSLGTGLPHSYNEQFF.

V and J are TRBV7-2 and TRBJ2-1; D is ambiguous. The ends were cut back, 2 bases at V and 3 bases at J, with 17 bases in the middle. CDR3 length equals 17 residues. Germline CDR1 SGHTA, CDR2 FQGNSA. The CDR3 protein is CASSLNLVHLVYNEQFF. Written as DNA, the CDR3 is TGTGCCAGCAGCTTAAACCTGGTACACCTCGTCTACAATGAGCAGTTCTTC.

Written as DNA, the CDR3 is TGTGCCATCAGTGAGTCGCAGGGGGCGAACTGCTCTGGGGCCAACGTCCTGACTTTC. Its protein product is CAISESQGANCSGANVLTF. The chain joins TRBV10-3 to TRBJ2-6, with 8 bases fitting TRBD1. The V gene end was trimmed by 0 bases and the J gene end by 0 bases; junction bases not matched to a gene: 7. Germline CDR1 reads ENHRY; CDR2 reads SYGVKD. The CDR3 length is 19 residues.

The chain uses TRBV28 and TRBJ2-3; 13 nucleotides agree with TRBD2. V lost 6 bases, J lost 8 bases, and 5 bases stayed unmatched. This CDR3 region has 14 residues. Germline-derived CDR1 and CDR2 are MDHEN and SYDVKM. The CDR3 here is CASRLAGGPPTQYF. CDR3 DNA: TGTGCCAGCAGACTAGCGGGGGGGCCCCCTACGCAGTATTTT.

The chain carries TRBV9 and TRBJ2-2; tentatively, D is TRBD1 (6 bases). Per germline, CDR1 SGDLS and CDR2 YYNGEE. The CDR3 is 16 amino acids. V was shortened by 0 bases and J by 2 bases, with 11 bases between the two germline ends. CDR3 nucleotides: TGTGCCAGCAGCGTAGGGTTACAGGGAAACACCGGGGAGCTGTTTTTT. It yields the protein CASSVGLQGNTGELFF.

V and J are TRBV5-1 and TRBJ1-4; 9 bases match TRBD1. Germline CDR1 reads SGHRS; CDR2 reads YFSETQ. V trimming: 4 bases; J trimming: 8 bases; junction bases outside the gene matches: 9. This CDR3 has 15 amino acids. The chain's CDR3 is CASSTAGTGCEKLFF. The CDR3 DNA follows: TGCGCCAGCAGCACAGCCGGGACAGGGTGCGAAAAACTGTTTTTT.

V and J are TRBV6-5 and TRBJ2-7; 8 nucleotides match TRBD1. V was pared by 6 bases and J by 5 bases, with 3 bases of the junction left unmatched. The CDR3 extends over 12 amino acids. The V gene's germline CDR1 is MNHEY and CDR2 SVGAGI. The CDR3 loop reads CASSMTGDEQYF. As DNA, the CDR3 is TGTGCCAGCAGCATGACAGGGGACGAGCAGTACTTC.

The chain combines TRBV27 with TRBJ1-2; 8 bases fit TRBD1. Germline CDR1 reads MNHEY; CDR2 reads SMNVEV (reference sequence). The junction had 11 bases not matched to a gene; V was cut back by 6 bases and J by 2 bases. The CDR3 is 16 residues long. CDR3 nucleotide sequence: TGTGCCAGCAGGGACCCGACAGGGGCGTCCAACTATGGCTACACCTTC. Encoded protein: CASRDPTGASNYGYTF.

The chain uses TRBV10-2 and TRBJ1-3; perhaps TRBD1 as D (6 bases). V lost 10 bases and J 8 bases, leaving 15 bases between the germline ends. Germline V gene data show CDR1 as WSHSY and CDR2 as SAAADI. This CDR3 region has 12 residues. Written as DNA, the CDR3 is TGCGCCATCGGGACAACTAAAGACACCATATATTTT. Translating gives CAIGTTKDTIYF.

This chain connects TRBV29-1 to TRBJ1-1; TRBD1 matches at 9 bases. V shed 0 bases, J shed 4 bases, and the junction held 3 bases outside the gene matches. The CDR3 is 14 amino acids. CDR1 and CDR2 from the germline V gene are SQVTM and ANQGSEA. CDR3 nucleotides: TGCAGCGTTGAAGATGCGGACAGGGGCACTGAAGCTTTCTTT. Its translation is CSVEDADRGTEAFF. The entire variable domain, with the rest obtained from reference TRBV29-1 and TRBJ1-1, is as follows: SAVISQKPSRDICQRGTSLTIQCQVDSQVTMMFWYRQQPGQSLTLIATANQGSEATYESGFVIDKFPISRPNLTFSTLTVSNMSPEDSSIYLCSVEDADRGTEAFFGQGTRLTVV.

The chain carries TRBV27 and TRBJ1-2; D is undetermined. V was cut by 8 bases and J by 2 bases, with 12 bases left in between. Germline CDR1 reads MNHEY; CDR2 reads SMNVEV (reference sequence). This CDR3 has 13 residues. The DNA for the CDR3 is TGTGCCAGCCCCTGTTGGCGGAACTATGGCTACACCTTC. It translates to CASPCWRNYGYTF.

This rearrangement joins TRBV6-5 to TRBJ2-5; D is uncertain. The length of the CDR3 is 15 residues. Germline V CDR1 and CDR2: MNHEY, SVGAGI. Trimming pared 0 bases from V and 5 bases from J, leaving 13 bases between. For the CDR3, the DNA is TGTGCCAGCAGTTACTCTACTCCAGGCGAGGAGACCCAGTACTTC. Amino acid sequence: CASSYSTPGEETQYF.

The chain carries TRBV7-2 and TRBJ2-1; 10 nucleotides match TRBD1. V shed 5 bases, J shed 4 bases, and the junction held 2 bases outside the gene matches. The CDR3 length is 14 residues. CDR1 is SGHTA and CDR2 is FQGNSA in the germline V gene. CDR3: CASSRGQGYNEQFF. Written as DNA, the CDR3 is TGTGCCAGCAGCAGGGGACAGGGGTACAATGAGCAGTTCTTC.

The chain joins TRBV5-6 to TRBJ2-7, with D perhaps TRBD1 (6 bases). Germline V gene sequence: CDR1 SGHDT, CDR2 YYEEEE. The CDR3 is 18 residues long. Trimming pared 4 bases from V and 4 bases from J, leaving 27 bases between. CDR3 residues: CASSASGHEDLLRYEQYF. DNA for the CDR3: TGTGCCAGCAGCGCCTCGGGACACGAGGACTTACTTAGGTACGAGCAGTACTTC.

The rearrangement links TRBV15 to TRBJ1-1; 8 bases are shared with TRBD1. Trimming cost V 1 base and J 5 bases; bases outside gene matches: 3. In germline, CDR1 is LNHNV, CDR2 YYDKDF (reference sequence). This CDR3 comprises 14 residues. CDR3 sequence: CATSRVTGVTEAFF. DNA for the CDR3: TGTGCCACCAGCAGAGTGACAGGGGTGACTGAAGCTTTCTTT.

The V and J genes are TRBV19 and TRBJ2-7; D is perhaps TRBD1 (6 bases). The CDR3 runs to 18 residues. Germline CDR1 LNHDA, CDR2 SQIVND (reference sequence). V was pared by 2 bases and J by 0 bases, with 20 bases between. The CDR3 loop reads CASSIRTAILPSSYEQYF. In DNA form, the CDR3 reads TGTGCCAGTAGTATAAGGACAGCCATCCTACCGAGCTCCTACGAGCAGTACTTC.

The chain is built from TRBV10-3 and TRBJ1-5; 8 bases match TRBD1. The CDR3 loop spans 15 amino acids. Losses at the gene ends were 5 bases for V and 2 bases for J; bases not matched to a gene: 5. CDR1 is ENHRY and CDR2 is SYGVKD in the germline V gene. CDR3 in DNA: TGTGCCATCAGTATGGCAGGGGGCGGCAATCAGCCCCAGCATTTT. Its translation: CAISMAGGGNQPQHF.

This clone showed up just a few times. The chain has TRBV29-1 and TRBJ1-2; D is undetermined. CDR1 and CDR2 (germline): SQVTM, ANQGSEA. This CDR3 is built from 17 residues. Trimming took 3 bases from V and 0 from J, leaving 20 bases between them. The CDR3, as DNA: TGCAGCGTTGAGCGTGCGCGCCAAACCGTATCTAACTATGGCTACACCTTC. Its translation: CSVERARQTVSNYGYTF.

The CDR3 region has the DNA TGTGCCAGCAGTTACTCGTACAGTTCAAGAAACTATGGCTACACCTTC. This encodes CASSYSYSSRNYGYTF. V and J are TRBV6-5 and TRBJ1-2, with D hard to call. The CDR3 loop spans 16 amino acids. Trimming stripped 0 bases from V and 2 bases from J, with 13 bases between. Looked up from germline, CDR1 is MNHEY and CDR2 is SVGAGI.